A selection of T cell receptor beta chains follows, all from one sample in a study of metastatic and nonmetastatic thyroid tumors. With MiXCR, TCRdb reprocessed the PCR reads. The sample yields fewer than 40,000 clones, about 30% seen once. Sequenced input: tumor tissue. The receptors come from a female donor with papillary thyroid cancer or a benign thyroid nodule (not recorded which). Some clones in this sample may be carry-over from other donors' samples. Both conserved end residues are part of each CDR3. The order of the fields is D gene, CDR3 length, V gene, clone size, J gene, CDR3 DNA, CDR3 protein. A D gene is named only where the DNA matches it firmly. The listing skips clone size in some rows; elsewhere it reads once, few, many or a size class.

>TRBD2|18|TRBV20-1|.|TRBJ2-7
TGCAGTGCCACCCGGACGGGGAGGCTTCTAGCGGGAACCTACGAGCAGTACTTC
CSATRTGRLLAGTYEQYF
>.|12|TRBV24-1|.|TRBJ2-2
TGTGCCACCAGGGTGGACACCGGGGAGTTGTTTTTT
CATRVDTGELFF
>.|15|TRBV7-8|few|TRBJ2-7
TGTGCCAGCAGCTCATCGGGACTGGAGAGTTACGAGCAGTACTTC
CASSSSGLESYEQYF
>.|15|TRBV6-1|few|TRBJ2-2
TGTGCCAGCACCCATGGAGGGGGTCGCACCGGGGAGCTGTTTTTT
CASTHGGGRTGELFF
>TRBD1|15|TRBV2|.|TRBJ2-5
TGTGCCAGCAGTGACACGGGACAGGGGGGAGAGACCCAGTACTTC
CASSDTGQGGETQYF
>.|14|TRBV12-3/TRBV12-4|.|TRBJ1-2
TGTGCCAGCCGCCGAGGTAGGAGGAACTATGGCTACACCTTC
CASRRGRRNYGYTF
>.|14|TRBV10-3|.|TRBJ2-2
TGTGCCATCAGTGAGCGCCGGATGGCCGGGGAGCTGTTTTTT
CAISERRMAGELFF
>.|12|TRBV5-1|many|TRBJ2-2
TGCGCCAGCAGCTTGGTCCTCGGGGAGCTGTTTTTT
CASSLVLGELFF
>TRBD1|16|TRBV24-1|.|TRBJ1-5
TGTGCCACCAGTGAAGCCGGGACAGGGGGCAGTCAGCCCCAGCATTTT
CATSEAGTGGSQPQHF
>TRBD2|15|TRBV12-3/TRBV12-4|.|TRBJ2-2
TGTGCCAGCAGATACTCTCGGGGGGACACCGGGGAGCTGTTTTTT
CASRYSRGDTGELFF
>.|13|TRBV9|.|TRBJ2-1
TGTGCCAGCAGCCCTAGTGGAGGCCTGGAGCAGTTCTTC
CASSPSGGLEQFF
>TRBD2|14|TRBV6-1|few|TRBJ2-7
TGTGCCAGCTGGGAGGGACTCCTCAGGTACGAGCAGTACTTC
CASWEGLLRYEQYF
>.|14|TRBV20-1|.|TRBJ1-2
TGCAGTGCTACTCCGGACGGGCCTAACTATGGCTACACCTTC
CSATPDGPNYGYTF
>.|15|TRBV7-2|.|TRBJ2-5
TGTGCCAGCAGCTTAGGAACAGGGTATTATGAGACCCAGTACTTC
CASSLGTGYYETQYF
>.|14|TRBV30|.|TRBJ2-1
TGTGCCCGGACCCTTGGCGGACTTTACAATGAGCAGTTCTTC
CARTLGGLYNEQFF
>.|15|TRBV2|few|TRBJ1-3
TGTGCCAGCAGTGATCCTAGGCGCACTGGAAACACCATATATTTT
CASSDPRRTGNTIYF
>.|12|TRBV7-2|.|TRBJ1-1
TGTGCCAGCAGCTTAGCGCTAACTGAAGCTTTCTTT
CASSLALTEAFF
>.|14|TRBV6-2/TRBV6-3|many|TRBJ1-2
TGTGCCAGCAGTTACGCTGTCGGGGGCTATGGCTACACCTTC
CASSYAVGGYGYTF
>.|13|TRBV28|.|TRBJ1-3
TGTGCCAGCAGTTTGAACGCTGGAAACACCATATATTTT
CASSLNAGNTIYF
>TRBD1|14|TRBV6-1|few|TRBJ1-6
TGTGCCAGCAGGGCTGCAGGGACAGATTCACCCCTCCACTTT
CASRAAGTDSPLHF
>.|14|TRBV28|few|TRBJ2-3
TGTGCCAGCAGTTTGGAGCCGAGCACAGATACGCAGTATTTT
CASSLEPSTDTQYF
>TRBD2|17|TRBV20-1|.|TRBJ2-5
TGCAGTGCTGAGGGGGGACTAGCGGGAGTAATGGGGGAGACCCAGTACTTC
CSAEGGLAGVMGETQYF
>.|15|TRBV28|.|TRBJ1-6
TGTGCCAGCAGTTTACCCACATCCTATAATTCACCCCTCCACTTT
CASSLPTSYNSPLHF